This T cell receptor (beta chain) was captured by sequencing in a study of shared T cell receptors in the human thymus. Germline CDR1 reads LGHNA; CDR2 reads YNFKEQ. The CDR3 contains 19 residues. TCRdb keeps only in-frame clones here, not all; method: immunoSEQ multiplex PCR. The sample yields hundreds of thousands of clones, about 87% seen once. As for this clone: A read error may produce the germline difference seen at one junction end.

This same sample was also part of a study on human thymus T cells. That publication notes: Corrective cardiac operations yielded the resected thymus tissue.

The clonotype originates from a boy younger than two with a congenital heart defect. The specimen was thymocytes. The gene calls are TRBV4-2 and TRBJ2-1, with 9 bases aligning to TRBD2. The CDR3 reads CASRQGVARGGISYNEQFF. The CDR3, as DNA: TGTGCCAGCAGACAAGGGGTGGCGCGGGGGGGCATTTCCTACAATGAGCAGTTCTTC.